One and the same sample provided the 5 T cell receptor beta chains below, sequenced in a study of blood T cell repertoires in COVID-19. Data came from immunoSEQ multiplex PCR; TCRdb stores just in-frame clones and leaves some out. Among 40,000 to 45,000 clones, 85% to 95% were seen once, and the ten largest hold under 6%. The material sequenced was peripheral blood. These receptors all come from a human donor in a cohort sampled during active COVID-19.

The CDR3: CASSQDIGGRTQYF. In nucleotides, the CDR3 is TGTGCCAGCAGCCAAGATATCGGCGGGAGGACGCAGTATTTT. The V and J genes are TRBV3-1 (or the pseudogene TRBV3-2) and TRBJ2-3; 8 bases map to TRBD2. With V trimmed by 0 bases and J by 9 bases, 5 bases remained unmatched. Germline CDR1 LGHDT, CDR2 YNNKEL (reference sequence). The CDR3 has 14 amino acids.

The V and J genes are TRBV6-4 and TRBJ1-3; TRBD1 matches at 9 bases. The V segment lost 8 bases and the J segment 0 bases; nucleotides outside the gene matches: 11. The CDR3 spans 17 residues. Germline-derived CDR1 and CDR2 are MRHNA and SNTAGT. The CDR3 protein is CASHRGQGISSGNTIYF. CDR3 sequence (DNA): TGTGCCAGCCACCGGGGACAGGGAATCTCCTCTGGAAACACCATATATTTT.

This chain's CDR3 is CASSQAGTGIADTQYF. The CDR3 nucleotides are TGCGCCAGCAGCCAAGCCGGGACAGGGATCGCAGATACGCAGTATTTT. The chain employs TRBV4-1 and TRBJ2-3; 9 bases fit TRBD1. With V trimmed by 1 base and J by 4 bases, 6 bases remained unmatched. The CDR3 extends over 16 amino acids. Germline-derived CDR1 and CDR2 are MGHRA and YSYEKL.

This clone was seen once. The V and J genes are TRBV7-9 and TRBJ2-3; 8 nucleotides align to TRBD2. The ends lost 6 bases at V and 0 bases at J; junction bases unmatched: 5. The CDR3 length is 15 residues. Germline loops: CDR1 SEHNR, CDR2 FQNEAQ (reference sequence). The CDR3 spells CASSPSGGSTDTQYF. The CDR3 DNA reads TGTGCCAGCAGTCCAAGCGGGGGTAGCACAGATACGCAGTATTTT.

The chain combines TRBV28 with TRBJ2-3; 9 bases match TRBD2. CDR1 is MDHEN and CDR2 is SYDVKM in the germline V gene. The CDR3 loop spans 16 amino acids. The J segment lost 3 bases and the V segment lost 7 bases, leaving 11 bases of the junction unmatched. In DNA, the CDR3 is TGTGCCAGCAACGTCGCCCGCGGGGGGGCAACAGATACGCAGTATTTT. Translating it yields CASNVARGGATDTQYF.